Shown below are 8 T cell receptor beta chains from a single sample sequenced in a study of cytotoxic CD8 clonotypes in ibrutinib-treated CLL. Generated by immunoSEQ multiplex PCR, the TCRdb table keeps only in-frame clones and is missing some. The sample carries approximately 140,000 clones, roughly 80% recorded once. The sample in question was PBMCs, obtained after 12 months of ibrutinib treatment. These receptors were collected from a human donor with chronic lymphocytic leukemia.

The rearrangement joins TRBV6-5 to TRBJ2-5; perhaps TRBD2 as D (6 bases). V was trimmed by 2 bases and J by 5 bases, leaving 15 bases between them. Germline V gene sequence: CDR1 MNHEY, CDR2 SVGAGI. The CDR3 totals 15 residues. The CDR3 loop reads CASSYIGGEAETQYF. Here the CDR3 DNA reads TGTGCCAGCAGTTACATTGGAGGGGAAGCGGAGACCCAGTACTTC.

Many counts were recorded for this clone. V gene TRBV5-1 combines with J gene TRBJ2-3; 9 bases fit TRBD2. CDR1 is SGHRS, CDR2 YFSETQ, per germline. The trim removed 2 bases at V and 2 bases at J, leaving 9 bases unmatched. The CDR3 has 17 amino acids. Here the CDR3 reads CASSLAGGGPTTDTQYF. The DNA of the CDR3 is TGCGCCAGCAGCTTAGCGGGGGGCGGACCGACCACAGATACGCAGTATTTT.

V usage is TRBV7-8 and J usage is TRBJ1-4; no firm D call. The V gene's germline CDR1 is SGHVS and CDR2 FQNEAQ. Trimming cost V 2 bases and J 5 bases, with 9 bases left between them. The CDR3 runs 14 residues. Here the CDR3 reads CASSLMGSNEKLFF. The CDR3 DNA reads TGTGCCAGCAGCTTAATGGGATCCAATGAAAAACTGTTTTTT.

The chain joins TRBV2 to TRBJ2-4, with D unclear. The CDR3 covers 12 residues. In germline, CDR1 is SNHLY, CDR2 FYNNEI. Trimming left V 4 bases short and J 6 bases short, with 7 bases between. CDR3 DNA sequence: TGTGCCAGCAGTGGGGGAACAAACATTCAGTACTTC. Amino acid sequence: CASSGGTNIQYF.

The J gene is TRBJ2-6, the V gene TRBV27; possibly TRBD2 for D (5 bases). Germline loops: CDR1 MNHEY, CDR2 SMNVEV (reference sequence). The CDR3 contains 17 residues. V was shortened by 6 bases and J by 3 bases, with 18 bases between the two germline ends. CDR3 sequence: CASRKFKRDGGANVLTF. As DNA, the CDR3 is TGTGCCAGCAGAAAATTTAAACGGGATGGTGGGGCCAACGTCCTGACTTTC.

This chain links TRBV19 with TRBJ2-5; D is possibly TRBD2 (6 bases). The V end lost 5 bases, the J end lost 0 bases, and 7 bases lay between the germline ends. Germline V gene data show CDR1 as LNHDA and CDR2 as SQIVND (reference sequence). The CDR3 totals 13 residues. DNA for the CDR3: TGTGCCAGTAGTCGGACTAACCAAGAGACCCAGTACTTC. This codes for CASSRTNQETQYF.

This clone has more than one count but fewer than ten. The chain couples TRBV27 to TRBJ2-1; weak D call: TRBD1 (6 bases). The V and J ends lost 3 bases and 7 bases respectively, with 13 bases between them. The CDR3 totals 14 residues. Germline values: CDR1 MNHEY, CDR2 SMNVEV (reference sequence). DNA for the CDR3: TGTGCCAGCAGTTTCCAGGGGATAGGGAATGAGCAGTTCTTC. Translating it yields CASSFQGIGNEQFF.

The chain combines TRBV15 with TRBJ2-7; D is possibly TRBD1 (6 bases). CDR1 is LNHNV, CDR2 YYDKDF, per germline (reference sequence). Trimming shortened V by 0 bases and J by 6 bases, and 9 bases separated the two germline ends. The CDR3 extends over 13 amino acids. The CDR3 reads CATSREGQPEQYF. The CDR3 coding sequence is TGTGCCACCAGCAGAGAAGGACAGCCCGAGCAGTACTTC.